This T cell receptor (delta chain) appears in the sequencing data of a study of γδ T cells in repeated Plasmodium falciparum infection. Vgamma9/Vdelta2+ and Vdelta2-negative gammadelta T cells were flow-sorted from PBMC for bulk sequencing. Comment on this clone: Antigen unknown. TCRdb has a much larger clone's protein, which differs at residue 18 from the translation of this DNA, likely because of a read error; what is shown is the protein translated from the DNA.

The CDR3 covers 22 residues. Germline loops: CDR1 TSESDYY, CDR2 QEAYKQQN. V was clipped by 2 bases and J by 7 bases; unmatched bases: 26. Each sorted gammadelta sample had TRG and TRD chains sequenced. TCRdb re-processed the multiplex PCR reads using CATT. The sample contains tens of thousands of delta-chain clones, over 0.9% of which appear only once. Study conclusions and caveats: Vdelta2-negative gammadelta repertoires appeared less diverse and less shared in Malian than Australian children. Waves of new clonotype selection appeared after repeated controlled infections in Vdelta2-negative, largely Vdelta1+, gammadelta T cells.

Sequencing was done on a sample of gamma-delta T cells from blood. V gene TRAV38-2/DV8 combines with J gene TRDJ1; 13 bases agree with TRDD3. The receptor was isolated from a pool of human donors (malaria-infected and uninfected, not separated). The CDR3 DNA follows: TGTGCTTATAGGAGATTCTTTGCCTTCCCCCCGAGTACTGGGGGATACGCCGCTAAACTCATCTTT. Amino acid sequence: CAYRRFFAFPPSTGGYAAKLIF.